Sequencing of this T cell receptor beta chain was carried out in a study of CD8 T cells in ankylosing spondylitis. TCRdb recomputed calls from the 5' RACE reads with MiXCR, one row per CDR3 protein. The sample includes about 39,000 distinct CDR3 sequences, 3% of them seen just once. Study-level results: Reportedly, matched ankylosing spondylitis synovial fluid was significantly enriched for disease-linked clones.

In the case of this clonotype: Its antigen is currently unknown.

The sequenced sample consisted of blood, either unsorted or a sorted T cell fraction (not recorded which). This receptor was obtained from a male donor with ankylosing spondylitis or in good health (not recorded which).

The CDR3 DNA follows: TGTGCCAGCAGCGTAGCAGGACAGGCCCCGGGCACCTTC. Residues: CASSVAGQAPGTF. The chain is built from TRBV9 and TRBJ1-2, with 7 bases aligning to TRBD1. The CDR3 contains 13 residues. Germline CDR1 SGDLS, CDR2 YYNGEE. V trimming: 0 bases; J trimming: 13 bases; junction bases outside the gene matches: 9.